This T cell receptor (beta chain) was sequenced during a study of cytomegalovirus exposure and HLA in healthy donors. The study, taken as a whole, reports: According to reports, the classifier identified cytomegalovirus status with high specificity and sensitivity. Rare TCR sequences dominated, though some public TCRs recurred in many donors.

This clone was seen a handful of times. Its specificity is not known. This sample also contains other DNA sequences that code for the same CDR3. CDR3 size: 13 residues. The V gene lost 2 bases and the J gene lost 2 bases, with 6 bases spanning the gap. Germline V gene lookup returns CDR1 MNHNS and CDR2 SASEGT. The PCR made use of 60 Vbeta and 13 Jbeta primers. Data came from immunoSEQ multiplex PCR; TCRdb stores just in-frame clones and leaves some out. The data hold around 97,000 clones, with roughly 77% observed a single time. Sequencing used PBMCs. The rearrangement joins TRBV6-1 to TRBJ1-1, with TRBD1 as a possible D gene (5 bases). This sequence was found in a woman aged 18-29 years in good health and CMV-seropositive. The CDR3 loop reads CASSETGNTEAFF. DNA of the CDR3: TGTGCCAGCAGTGAAACAGGAAACACTGAAGCTTTCTTT.